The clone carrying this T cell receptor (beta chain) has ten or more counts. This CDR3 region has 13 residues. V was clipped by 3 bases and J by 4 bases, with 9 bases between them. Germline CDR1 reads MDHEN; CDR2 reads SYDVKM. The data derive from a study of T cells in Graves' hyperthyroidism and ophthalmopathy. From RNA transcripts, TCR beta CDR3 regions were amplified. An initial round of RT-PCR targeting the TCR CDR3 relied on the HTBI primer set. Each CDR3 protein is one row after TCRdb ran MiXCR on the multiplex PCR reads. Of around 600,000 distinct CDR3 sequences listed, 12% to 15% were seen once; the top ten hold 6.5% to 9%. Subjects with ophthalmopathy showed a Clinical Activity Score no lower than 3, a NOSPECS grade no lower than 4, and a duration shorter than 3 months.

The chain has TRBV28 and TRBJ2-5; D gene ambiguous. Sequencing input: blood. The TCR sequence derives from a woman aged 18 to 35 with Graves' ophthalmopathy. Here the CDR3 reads CASSLIGGETQYF. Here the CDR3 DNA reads TGTGCCAGCAGTTTGATAGGTGGAGAGACCCAGTACTTC.